This is a list of T cell receptor beta chains from one sample in a study of cytotoxic CD8 clonotypes in ibrutinib-treated CLL. TCRdb's table, derived via immunoSEQ multiplex PCR, lists solely in-frame clones and lacks some. The sample lists 100,000 to 150,000 clones, roughly 88% occurring once. The material was PBMCs, obtained after 24 months of ibrutinib treatment. Receptors originate from a human donor with chronic lymphocytic leukemia. CDR3s leave out the opening cysteine and the closing phenylalanine or tryptophan.

TRBV6-5,TRBJ2-7,ASSTDRVRYEQY
TRBV7-9,TRBJ2-3,ASLRQTSTDTQY
TRBV6-5,TRBJ1-5,ASSSTGTNQPQH
TRBV5-1,TRBJ2-3,ASRGTGTRTDTQY
TRBV10-3,TRBJ2-1,AISDRQGVITSYNEQF
TRBV27,TRBJ2-3,ASRPGLVKDTQY
TRBV6-6,TRBJ2-7,ASSYTSYEQY
TRBV27,TRBJ1-2,ASSRREMSTGYT
TRBV28,TRBJ1-1,ASSRTGDRTEAF
TRBV19,TRBJ1-2,ASSPGFLSYYGYT
TRBV19,TRBJ2-2,ASSGQGYTGELF
TRBV14,TRBJ2-5,ASSQGGTAFQY
TRBV4-3,TRBJ2-1,ASSQARSSYNEQF
TRBV4-2,TRBJ2-2,ASSPSIGRELF
TRBV5-8,TRBJ2-5,ASSLNAGVETQY
TRBV19,TRBJ1-5,ASTGQPNQPQH
TRBV5-1,TRBJ2-5,ASSLRANQETQY
TRBV19,TRBJ1-2,ASSMPGPNYGYT
TRBV19,TRBJ1-1,ASSMGGTGGFDTEAF
TRBV5-6,TRBJ2-1,ASSIRGGSYNEQF
TRBV18,TRBJ1-2,ASSPEGLVFYGYT
TRBV27,TRBJ2-3,ASKSLPDTQY
TRBV27,TRBJ2-3,ASSYRDWSTDTQY
TRBV11-2,TRBJ2-2,ASSLRLVGSSGTGELF
TRBV19,TRBJ1-2,ASSIEKRYGYT
TRBV19,TRBJ2-1,ASSIGRGLAGGPRNEQF
TRBV11-2,TRBJ2-1,ASTRQAPTSYNEQF
TRBV5-4,TRBJ1-1,ASTLRRENTEAF
TRBV28,TRBJ2-7,ASSSPSGSYEQY
TRBV6-5,TRBJ2-7,ASREPGQGYYEQY
TRBV7-9,TRBJ2-5,ASSFRTSGSGETQY
TRBV5-5,TRBJ2-7,ASSSTRGTYAYEQY
TRBV15,TRBJ1-6,ATSTGTGKSSPLH
TRBV10-3,TRBJ1-2,AIRTGDYGYT
TRBV5-1,TRBJ1-2,ASSPAPSGGGYT
TRBV19,TRBJ1-1,ASSIPSMNTEAF